The next 15 T cell receptor beta chains were all read from a single sample in a study of blood T cell repertoires in COVID-19. Only in-frame clones appear in the TCRdb table, and some are missing; sequencing was by immunoSEQ multiplex PCR. Altogether 300,000 to 500,000 clones are present, roughly 90% being singletons, with the ten largest covering 2% to 2.5%. Sequenced sample: PBMCs or T cells enriched from blood (not recorded which). The receptors originated from a woman aged 40 to 50 with acute COVID-19.

The chain links TRBV5-5 to TRBJ2-7; weak D call: TRBD2 (5 bases). CDR3 length: 15 amino acids. CDR1 and CDR2 (germline): SGHKS, YYEKEE (reference sequence). Between the trimmed V and J ends, which lost 0 bases and 3 bases, there was a span of 13 bases. The CDR3 DNA follows: TGTGCCAGCAGCTTGGCCGCGGGCAGAAACTACGAGCAGTACTTC. Protein: CASSLAAGRNYEQYF. The variable domain in full, completed from reference TRBV5-5 and TRBJ2-7, reads DAGVTQSPTHLIKTRGQQVTLRCSPISGHKSVSWYQQVLGQGPQFIFQYYEKEERGRGNFPDRFSARQFPNYSSELNVNALLLGDSALYLCASSLAAGRNYEQYFGPGTRLTVT.

The chain recombines TRBV18 with TRBJ2-1; 10 bases agree with TRBD1. CDR1 KGHSH and CDR2 LQKENI come from the germline V gene. The CDR3 is 13 amino acids. The V and J ends lost 6 bases and 9 bases, in that order; junction bases with no gene match: 5. This chain's CDR3 is CASSDRGQSEQFF. CDR3 nucleotides: TGTGCCAGCTCTGACAGGGGGCAGAGTGAGCAGTTCTTC.

The chain is built from TRBV30 and TRBJ1-1; the match to TRBD1 covers 7 bases. The CDR3 is 13 residues long. The germline V gene has CDR1 GTSNPN and CDR2 SVGIG (reference sequence). The ends lost 3 bases at V and 6 bases at J; junction bases unmatched: 7. DNA for the CDR3: TGTGCCTGGAGCCCGGGGACAGCCTCTGAAGCTTTCTTT. This codes for CAWSPGTASEAFF.

The J gene is TRBJ1-4, the V gene TRBV9, with 9 bases that match TRBD1. CDR1 and CDR2 from the germline V gene are SGDLS and YYNGEE. The ends lost 3 bases at V and 8 bases at J; junction bases unmatched: 11. The CDR3 is made up of 16 amino acids. Written as DNA, the CDR3 is TGTGCCAGCAGCGAAAATACAGGGGGCGCCGGGGAAAAACTGTTTTTT. Translating it yields CASSENTGGAGEKLFF.

J is TRBJ2-3 and V is TRBV2, with TRBD1 as a possible D gene (6 bases). The CDR3 consists of 17 residues. Trimming pared 6 bases from V and 0 bases from J, leaving 19 bases between. In germline, CDR1 is SNHLY, CDR2 FYNNEI. The CDR3 sequence is CASSSTAGAASTDTQYF. The CDR3 nucleotides read TGTGCCAGCAGCTCGACCGCAGGGGCCGCTAGCACAGATACGCAGTATTTT.

The chain combines TRBV11-2 with TRBJ2-1; 11 bases fit TRBD2. Trimming took 3 bases from V and 4 from J; bases not matched to a gene: 8. This CDR3 spans 17 amino acids. Germline CDR1 reads SGHAT; CDR2 reads FQNNGV. Here the CDR3 reads CASSLDAGLAVYNEQFF. Here the CDR3 DNA reads TGTGCCAGCAGCTTGGACGCGGGACTAGCGGTATACAATGAGCAGTTCTTC.

The chain has TRBV6-5 and TRBJ1-2; no reliable D call. This CDR3 contains 15 residues. Between the trimmed V and J ends, which lost 3 bases and 4 bases, there was a span of 15 bases. From germline, CDR1 is MNHEY and CDR2 SVGAGI. CDR3 in DNA: TGTGCCAGCAGTTATATTGAAGGCGGTACCTATGGCTACACCTTC. This encodes CASSYIEGGTYGYTF.

The chain combines TRBV4-1 with TRBJ2-7, with a tentative D call TRBD2 (7 bases). The germline V gene encodes CDR1 MGHRA and CDR2 YSYEKL. Between the trimmed V and J ends, which lost 0 bases and 4 bases, there was a span of 13 bases. The CDR3 is 15 residues long. The CDR3 DNA reads TGCGCCAGCAGCCAAGAAGGGGGGGCGGGGTACGAGCAGTACTTC. Amino acids: CASSQEGGAGYEQYF.

This clone was observed a single time. The chain joins TRBV6-1 to TRBJ1-5; 9 nucleotides line up with TRBD1. V lost 3 bases and J lost 3; bases outside the gene matches: 6. CDR3 length: 16 residues. Germline V CDR1 and CDR2: MNHNS, SASEGT. This CDR3 reads CASSELQGAINQPQHF. The CDR3, as DNA: TGTGCCAGCAGTGAGTTACAGGGGGCTATCAATCAGCCCCAGCATTTT.

This chain uses TRBV5-1 with TRBJ1-3; D not resolved. Deletions cut 4 bases from V and 0 bases from J, with 5 bases between. The germline V gene has CDR1 SGHRS and CDR2 YFSETQ. The CDR3 spans 13 residues. DNA of the CDR3: TGCGCCAGCAGCCTCAGCTCTGGAAACACCATATATTTT. Amino acids: CASSLSSGNTIYF.

The chain combines TRBV11-2 with TRBJ2-3; 12 bases are a match to TRBD2. Germline V gene sequence: CDR1 SGHAT, CDR2 FQNNGV. The trim removed 6 bases at V and 4 bases at J, leaving 8 bases unmatched. This CDR3 contains 16 residues. For the CDR3, the DNA is TGTGCCAGCAGGTCCTCGACTAGCGGGGGTGCAGATACGCAGTATTTT. Translating gives CASRSSTSGGADTQYF.

This rearrangement joins TRBV4-1 to TRBJ2-5, with D possibly TRBD2 on 6 matching bases. The V and J ends lost 0 bases and 5 bases respectively, with 16 bases between them. The CDR3 is 16 residues long. From germline, CDR1 is MGHRA and CDR2 YSYEKL. CDR3 sequence: CASSQDTAGRWETQYF. The CDR3, as DNA: TGCGCCAGCAGCCAAGATACGGCGGGGAGGTGGGAGACCCAGTACTTC.

The genes are TRBV7-9 and TRBJ1-1; TRBD1 is a possible D gene (6 bases). The CDR3 spans 12 residues. Trimming removed 5 bases from V and 6 bases from J, with 10 bases in between. The germline V gene encodes CDR1 SEHNR and CDR2 FQNEAQ (reference sequence). CDR3 sequence reads: CASSPGHPEAFF. As DNA, the CDR3 is TGTGCCAGCAGCCCGGGACATCCTGAAGCTTTCTTT.

This clone occurred a few times. The V gene is TRBV7-9, the J gene TRBJ2-2; no definite D call. CDR3 length equals 14 residues. Trimming removed 4 bases at V and 6 bases at J, with 12 bases between. Germline V gene data show CDR1 as SEHNR and CDR2 as FQNEAQ (reference sequence). In nucleotides, the CDR3 is TGTGCCAGCAGCTCAATGGGCCTGGCCGGGGAGCTGTTTTTT. This sequence encodes CASSSMGLAGELFF.

The CDR3 DNA reads TGTGCCAGCAGTTTATTAGGGGCGGATGGCTACACCTTC. Translation: CASSLLGADGYTF. The V gene is TRBV27, the J gene TRBJ1-2, with D perhaps TRBD1 (5 bases). This CDR3 comprises 13 residues. Germline V CDR1 and CDR2: MNHEY, SMNVEV (reference sequence). Trimming pared 1 base from V and 6 bases from J, leaving 9 bases between.